This T cell receptor beta chain was sequenced during a study of T-cell reconstitution after alpha-beta-depleted transplantation in children. Only a few counts were recorded for this clonotype. Unique molecular identifiers were incorporated into the prepared TCRbeta library. Via MiXCR, TCRdb re-called the PCR reads, giving one row per CDR3 protein. The sample lists some 640,000 distinct CDR3 sequences, roughly 17% seen once, with 1.1% in the top ten. The CDR3 extends over 17 amino acids. CDR1 is DFQATT and CDR2 is SNEGSKA in the germline V gene (reference sequence). V was clipped by 0 bases and J by 6 bases, with 23 bases between them.

The chain has TRBV20-1 and TRBJ1-1; weak D call: TRBD1 (5 bases). The input for sequencing was PBMCs from the stem cell graft donor, taken from the stem cell graft. This sequence was found in a human donor who donated a stem cell graft to a child with acute myeloid leukemia. The CDR3 coding sequence is TGCAGTGCTAGAGATTCAACAGGAAAGGGCGTTACAGCTGAAGCTTTCTTT. It specifies CSARDSTGKGVTAEAFF.